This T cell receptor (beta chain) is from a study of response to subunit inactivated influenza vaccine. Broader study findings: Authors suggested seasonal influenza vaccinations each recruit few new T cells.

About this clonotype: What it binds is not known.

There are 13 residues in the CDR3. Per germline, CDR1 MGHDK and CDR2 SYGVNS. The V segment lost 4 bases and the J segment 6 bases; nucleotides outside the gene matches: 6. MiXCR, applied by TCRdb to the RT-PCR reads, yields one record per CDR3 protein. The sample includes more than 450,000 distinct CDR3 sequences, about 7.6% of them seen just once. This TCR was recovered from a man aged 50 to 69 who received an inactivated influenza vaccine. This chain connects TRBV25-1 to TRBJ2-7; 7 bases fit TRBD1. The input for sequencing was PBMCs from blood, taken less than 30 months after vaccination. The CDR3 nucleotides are TGTGCCAGCAGTGCCACGACAGGGCCCGAGCAGTACTTC. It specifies CASSATTGPEQYF.